The source of this T cell receptor (beta chain) is a study of shared clonotypes between healthy human individuals. The method was immunoSEQ multiplex PCR; TCRdb's version includes in-frame clones alone and lacks a portion of them. The table has a few million clones, approximately 95% seen once. The specimen was naive CD4+ T cells from PBMCs. Sample subset: CD45RA+ positively selected. This clonotype was sampled from a man aged 18 to 30 in good health. Some clones in this sample may be carry-over from other donors' samples.

CDR3 amino acids: CASSLAGAGGDTQYF. CDR3 bases: TGTGCCAGCAGCCTAGCGGGAGCGGGGGGAGATACGCAGTATTTT. This rearrangement joins TRBV7-3 to TRBJ2-3; TRBD2 matches 10 bases. CDR3 length equals 15 residues. Germline CDR1 and CDR2: SGHTA and FQGTGA. Germline trimming cut 5 bases from V and 5 bases from J; bases unmatched to any gene: 7.